The source of this T cell receptor (beta chain) is a study of T-cell reconstitution after alpha-beta-depleted transplantation in children. Notes on the study in general: It was reported that alpha-beta T cells came from several hundred expanded graft clones (about two months after transplant). From surviving recipient T cells and thymic progenitors came the high day-60 TCRbeta diversity observed in some patients. The main origin of T-cell counts and diversity one year after transplant was newly produced T cells.

This clonotype has just a few counts. Its antigen is not known. TCRbeta library preparation incorporated unique molecular identifiers. TCRdb re-analysed the PCR reads in MiXCR, keeping a single row per CDR3 protein. The sample holds a few hundred thousand distinct CDR3 sequences; 20% to 30% are singletons and the top ten take just over 35%. The sequence came from a boy in the first two years of life with Wiskott-Aldrich syndrome, due to receive a stem cell transplant. This material consisted of PBMCs, taken before TCRalphabeta/CD19-depleted stem cell transplant.

DNA of the CDR3: TGTGCCAGCAGTTTACACGGGAGGGCTTCCAATGAGCAGTTCTTC. Protein sequence: CASSLHGRASNEQFF. The rearrangement links TRBV12-3 or TRBV12-4 to TRBJ2-1, with 8 bases fitting TRBD2. Germline trimming cut 2 bases from V and 6 bases from J; bases unmatched to any gene: 6. CDR3 length: 15 amino acids.